These T cell receptor beta chains were read from a single sample in a study of blood T cell repertoires in COVID-19. Sequenced by immunoSEQ multiplex PCR; TCRdb stores in-frame clones only, minus some. The sample shows over 200,000 clones, 70% to 90% of them seen only once. What was sequenced was peripheral blood. These receptors came from a woman between 70 and 85 years old with active or convalescent COVID-19. Each CDR3 is given with its conserved first and last residue. A D gene is named only where the DNA matches it firmly. The listing skips clone size in some rows; elsewhere it reads once, few, many or a size class.

v_gene	d_gene	abundance	j_gene	CDR3nt	CDR3aa
TRBV14	.	.	TRBJ2-5	TGTGCCAGCAGCCCCAGGAGGGGGGGCGTGGTGGAGACCCAGTACTTC	CASSPRRGGVVETQYF
TRBV18	TRBD1	once	TRBJ1-2	TGTGCCAGCTCACGATCCGGGACAGATAACTATGGCTACACCTTC	CASSRSGTDNYGYTF
TRBV6-6	TRBD1	.	TRBJ1-5	TGTGCCAGCAAAATACGGACAGGGGGCATGGGTCAGCCCCAGCATTTT	CASKIRTGGMGQPQHF
TRBV7-9	TRBD2	.	TRBJ2-3	TGTGCCAGCAGCGCTAGCGGGATTAGCACAGATACGCAGTATTTT	CASSASGISTDTQYF
TRBV2	TRBD1	.	TRBJ2-5	TGTGCCAGCAGTGAAGGGACAGGGGGGACCCAGTACTTC	CASSEGTGGTQYF
TRBV18	.	.	TRBJ2-5	TGTGCCAGCTCCCCCAAAGGGGTTAGAGAGACCCAGTACTTC	CASSPKGVRETQYF
TRBV6-5	.	.	TRBJ2-5	TGTGCCAGCAGAGTACCAGGGGTAGAGACCCAGTACTTC	CASRVPGVETQYF
TRBV7-8	TRBD1	once	TRBJ1-5	TGTGCCAGCAGCCGGACAGGAGGAAGCAATCAGCCCCAGCATTTT	CASSRTGGSNQPQHF
TRBV6-5	.	many	TRBJ2-1	TGTGCCAGCAGTTACGCCAGGGGGGATGAGCAGTTCTTC	CASSYARGDEQFF
TRBV6-5	.	.	TRBJ2-7	TGTGCCAGCAGGACCTCGGGAGCGACCTACGAGCAGTACTTC	CASRTSGATYEQYF
TRBV3-1/TRBV3-2	.	.	TRBJ2-2	TGTGCCAGCAGCCAAGTAAGTGGTTATGGCGGAAACACCGGGGAGCTGTTTTTT	CASSQVSGYGGNTGELFF
TRBV2	.	.	TRBJ2-1	TGTGCCAGCAGTGAATCCCCCCTAGCAGATTCCTACAATGAGCAGTTCTTC	CASSESPLADSYNEQFF
TRBV27	.	.	TRBJ1-2	TGTGCCAGCAGTTTACTCCCGGGGTACTATGGCTACACCTTC	CASSLLPGYYGYTF
TRBV19	TRBD2	.	TRBJ2-3	TGTGCCAGTAGTATAGATCCGGCGGGAGGCACAGATACGCAGTATTTT	CASSIDPAGGTDTQYF
TRBV2	.	.	TRBJ2-6	TGTGCCAGCATTCCGGGATTTGGGGCCAACGTCCTGACTTTC	CASIPGFGANVLTF
TRBV7-3	.	.	TRBJ2-7	TGTGCCAGCAGCTCCACCCGGGGTTACGAGCAGTACTTC	CASSSTRGYEQYF
TRBV12-3/TRBV12-4	TRBD1	.	TRBJ2-7	TGTGCCAGCAGTGGACCGGGACAGGGAGGTCGGTACTTC	CASSGPGQGGRYF
TRBV4-1	.	.	TRBJ2-3	TGCGCCAGCAGCCAAACACCTCTAGGAGGGGCTGATACGCAGTATTTT	CASSQTPLGGADTQYF
TRBV11-2	TRBD1	once	TRBJ2-5	TGTGCCAGCAGCCGGGACAGCCCCCAAGAGACCCAGTACTTC	CASSRDSPQETQYF
TRBV6-5	TRBD1	.	TRBJ2-1	TGTGCCAGCAGTCACAGGGGGGATGAGCAGTTCTTC	CASSHRGDEQFF
TRBV11-2	TRBD1	.	TRBJ1-6	TGTGCCAGCAGCGTCCGACAGGGGTTTTATTCACCCCTCCACTTT	CASSVRQGFYSPLHF
TRBV2	TRBD1	.	TRBJ1-3	TGTGCCAGCAGTGGTTTCCCGGACAGGCTCACTGGAAACACCATATATTTT	CASSGFPDRLTGNTIYF
TRBV29-1	.	once	TRBJ2-3	TGCAGCGCCCGGGGGCGGGAGTTGGATACGCAGTATTTT	CSARGRELDTQYF
TRBV29-1	.	once	TRBJ1-3	TGCAGCGTCGTGGAGGCCCTCGGAAACACCATATATTTT	CSVVEALGNTIYF
TRBV7-2	TRBD2	.	TRBJ2-2	TGTGCCAGCAGAGTTAGCGGGGCGTCCGGGGGTCTGTTTTTT	CASRVSGASGGLFF
TRBV18	.	.	TRBJ1-4	TGTGCCAGCTCACCGGGACAAGTTTCAACTAATGAAAAACTGTTTTTT	CASSPGQVSTNEKLFF
TRBV6-2/TRBV6-3	.	once	TRBJ2-1	TGTGCCAGCAGTCACGGGGGCTCCTACAATGAGCAGTTCTTC	CASSHGGSYNEQFF
TRBV5-6	.	.	TRBJ1-1	TGTGCCAGCAGCCGTCGGGACTTCGAAGCTTTCTTT	CASSRRDFEAFF
TRBV5-1	.	.	TRBJ2-3	TGCGCCAGCAGCAGCTTGATTGAAGCTACGCAGTATTTT	CASSSLIEATQYF
TRBV6-5	TRBD1	.	TRBJ2-7	TGTGCCAGCAGTTCCCCGAGACAGGGGGTTTCCTACGAGCAGTACTTC	CASSSPRQGVSYEQYF
TRBV6-1	TRBD1	.	TRBJ1-3	TGTGCCAGCAGTGAACTTAACAGGGGTAGGAGCTCTGGAAACACCATATATTTT	CASSELNRGRSSGNTIYF
TRBV10-3	.	.	TRBJ1-2	TGTGCCATCAGTGAGTCCGAAGGGCGACCGGGGGGCTATGGCTACACCTTC	CAISESEGRPGGYGYTF
TRBV27	.	.	TRBJ1-2	TGTGCCAGCAGTATGACTGCTAACTATGGCTACACCTTC	CASSMTANYGYTF
TRBV18	.	.	TRBJ2-1	TGTGCCAGCTCACAGGACTCCTCCTACAATGAGCAGTTCTTC	CASSQDSSYNEQFF
TRBV3-1/TRBV3-2	.	.	TRBJ2-1	TGTGCCAGCAGCCAGCAGGGCAGCTCCTACAATGAGCAGTTCTTC	CASSQQGSSYNEQFF
TRBV27	.	.	TRBJ1-2	TGTGCCAGCAGATCCACGGGGGTTGCTGGCTACACCTTC	CASRSTGVAGYTF
TRBV30	.	.	TRBJ1-1	TGTGCCTGGAGCTTGAACACTGAAGCTTTCTTT	CAWSLNTEAFF
TRBV28	.	.	TRBJ1-2	TGTGCCAGCAGTTTAATAGGGGAAAACTATGGCTACACCTTC	CASSLIGENYGYTF
TRBV21-1	.	.	TRBJ1-5	TGTGCCAGCAGCTCCCGGGACAGCAAATATAGCAATCAGCCCCAGCATTTT	CASSSRDSKYSNQPQHF
TRBV29-1	TRBD1	.	TRBJ2-1	TGCAGCGTTGTTACAGGGGGCGCCGGGGGTGACGCGTACAATGAGCAGTTCTTC	CSVVTGGAGGDAYNEQFF
TRBV11-2	.	.	TRBJ2-4	TGTGCCAGCAGCTCCCTCCCAGGGAATTGGGCCAAAAACATTCAGTACTTC	CASSSLPGNWAKNIQYF
TRBV19	TRBD2	.	TRBJ2-3	TGTGCCACCCGTCGGGGGGGCGCAGATACGCAGTATTTT	CATRRGGADTQYF
TRBV10-2	TRBD1	.	TRBJ1-6	TGCGCCAGCAGTGAGTCGGGGACCGGACAGGGTTTTACACCCCTCCACTTT	CASSESGTGQGFTPLHF
TRBV30	.	.	TRBJ2-5	TGTGCCTGGAGTGTACAGGTCGGGGGGACCCAGTACTTC	CAWSVQVGGTQYF
TRBV4-1	TRBD1	.	TRBJ2-3	TGCGCCAGCAGCCAAGACTACAAGGGGGCGGACACAGATACGCAGTATTTT	CASSQDYKGADTDTQYF
TRBV29-1	.	.	TRBJ1-2	TGCAGCGTTGTAGACCAGAGGGATGGCTACACCTTC	CSVVDQRDGYTF
TRBV10-3	.	.	TRBJ1-5	TGTGCCATCAGTCTTGAGGGCAATCAGCCCCAGCATTTT	CAISLEGNQPQHF
TRBV29-1	.	.	TRBJ1-2	TGCAGCGTTGAAGCCCGGCCAAGCGGTGGCTACACCTTC	CSVEARPSGGYTF
TRBV6-1	.	.	TRBJ1-4	TGTGCCAGCAGTGAAAGTGGCGGTCCAGCAGATGAAAAACTGTTTTTT	CASSESGGPADEKLFF
TRBV7-2	.	once	TRBJ2-5	TGTGCCAGCAGCTTACCCGAGGCCGGCCAAGAGACCCAGTACTTC	CASSLPEAGQETQYF
TRBV30	TRBD2	.	TRBJ2-5	TGTGCCTGGAGCCCGGGGGGGGCCCAAGAGACCCAGTACTTC	CAWSPGGAQETQYF
TRBV9	.	.	TRBJ2-7	TGTGCCAGCAGCGTAGATGGCTTCTCCTACGAGCAGTACTTC	CASSVDGFSYEQYF
TRBV7-9	TRBD2	.	TRBJ2-3	TGTGCCAGCAGCCGGCCCGGAGGGAGGGGCACAGATACGCAGTATTTT	CASSRPGGRGTDTQYF
TRBV2	.	.	TRBJ1-5	TGTGCCAGCAGAGACAACAGGGAAGCGGATCAGCCCCAGCATTTT	CASRDNREADQPQHF